The 30 T cell receptor beta chains below all came from one sample that was sequenced in a study of control samples from healthy donors and cancer patients. The repertoire was sequenced with immunoSEQ multiplex PCR; TCRdb's copy has only in-frame clones and lacks some. The sample lists around 120,000 clones; approximately 89% were seen once. Sample: blood. These TCRs come from a woman aged 18 to 35 in good health.

The chain uses TRBV27 and TRBJ2-7; unclear D gene. V lost 1 base and J 1 base, leaving 14 bases between the germline ends. The CDR3 totals 16 residues. CDR1 and CDR2 (germline): MNHEY, SMNVEV (reference sequence). CDR3 DNA sequence: TGTGCCAGCAGTTTATTAGGCCCCACGTCTTCCTACGAGCAGTACTTC. Its protein product is CASSLLGPTSSYEQYF.

CDR3 sequence: CASSQDGSSPAFF. The CDR3 DNA reads as TGCGCCAGCAGCCAAGACGGATCTAGTCCAGCTTTCTTT. The V call is TRBV4-3, the J call TRBJ1-1; D uncertain. CDR3 length: 13 residues. V was cut by 0 bases and J by 10 bases, with 12 bases left in between. Looked up from germline, CDR1 is LGHNA and CDR2 is YSLEER.

This clone was detected a few times. The chain has TRBV7-8 and TRBJ1-3; D is unresolved. Trimming took 5 bases from V and 2 from J, leaving 10 bases between them. The CDR3 consists of 14 residues. Germline V CDR1 and CDR2: SGHVS, FQNEAQ. The CDR3 region has the DNA TGTGCCAGCAGCCCCCGTCGGACTGGAAACACCATATATTTT. As protein: CASSPRRTGNTIYF.

The rearrangement links TRBV11-1 to TRBJ2-1; D remains unclear. This CDR3 has 16 residues. V shed 4 bases and J shed 3 bases, with 16 bases lying between them. In germline, CDR1 is SGHAT, CDR2 FQDESV (reference sequence). The CDR3 nucleotides read TGTGCCAGCAGCTCTCCTTCCCAGGTCGGCTACAATGAGCAGTTCTTC. Protein: CASSSPSQVGYNEQFF.

The CDR3 loop reads CASSLVELAGGGETQYF. In nucleotides, the CDR3 is TGTGCCAGCAGCTTAGTCGAACTAGCGGGAGGGGGTGAGACCCAGTACTTC. This rearrangement joins TRBV7-8 to TRBJ2-5, with 13 bases that match TRBD2. CDR1 is SGHVS and CDR2 is FQNEAQ in the germline V gene. The junction had 7 bases not matched to a gene; V was cut back by 1 base and J by 5 bases. The CDR3 contains 17 residues.

This clone was counted a few times. V is TRBV19 and J is TRBJ1-1; 11 bases align to TRBD1. This CDR3 has 12 amino acids. Per germline, CDR1 LNHDA and CDR2 SQIVND (reference sequence). V was pared by 3 bases and J by 11 bases, with 2 bases of the junction left unmatched. In DNA, the CDR3 is TGTGCCAGTAGTATCGGACAGGGGGCGGCTTTCTTT. It specifies CASSIGQGAAFF.

This clone was seen more than once but under ten times. The rearrangement joins TRBV30 to TRBJ1-3; D unclear. Germline CDR1 reads GTSNPN; CDR2 reads SVGIG (reference sequence). CDR3 size: 14 residues. Trimming stripped 0 bases from V and 0 bases from J, with 6 bases between. CDR3 sequence (DNA): TGTGCCTGGAGTGTCGCAGGCTCTGGAAACACCATATATTTT. The encoded protein is CAWSVAGSGNTIYF. Supplemented by reference TRBV30 and TRBJ1-3, the full variable domain reads SQTIHQWPATLVQPVGSPLSLECTVEGTSNPNLYWYRQAAGRGLQLLFYSVGIGQISSEVPQNLSASRPQDRQFILSSKKLLLSDSGFYLCAWSVAGSGNTIYFGEGSWLTVV.

The V and J genes are TRBV21-1 and TRBJ2-3. TRBV21-1 is tagged as a pseudogene. The CDR3 runs to 18 residues. CDR3 region: CASGCLFIDKTSTDTQYF. CDR3 in DNA: TGTGCCAGCGGTTGCTTATTCATCGACAAGACTAGCACAGATACGCAGTATTTT.

This chain joins TRBV28 and TRBJ2-7; D tentatively reads TRBD1 or TRBD2 (5 bases each). The CDR3 length is 14 residues. Germline V gene lookup returns CDR1 MDHEN and CDR2 SYDVKM. V dropped 6 bases and J dropped 5 bases, with 17 bases sitting between them. As DNA, the CDR3 is TGTGCCAGCAGCTCACCAGAATGGGGGAACGAGCAGTACTTC. Amino acids: CASSSPEWGNEQYF.

The CDR3 DNA sequence: TGCGCCAGCACTCGACAGGGGGCAGGTACCGGGGAGCTGTTTTTT. As protein: CASTRQGAGTGELFF. The V gene is TRBV5-1, the J gene TRBJ2-2; 10 positions match TRBD1. Looked up from germline, CDR1 is SGHRS and CDR2 is YFSETQ. This CDR3 has 15 residues. V shed 6 bases and J 5 bases; nucleotides not matched to a gene: 7.

The chain recombines TRBV3-1 (or the pseudogene TRBV3-2) with TRBJ2-2, with 7 nucleotides matching TRBD1. With V trimmed by 3 bases and J by 0 bases, 13 bases remained unmatched. The germline V gene encodes CDR1 LGHDT and CDR2 YNNKEL (reference sequence). The CDR3 spans 19 residues. The CDR3 coding sequence is TGTGCCAGCAGCCACCTAACAACCCGACAGGGTACGAACACCGGGGAGCTGTTTTTT. Protein: CASSHLTTRQGTNTGELFF.

The rearrangement links TRBV5-5 to TRBJ2-7; D perhaps matches TRBD1 (6 bases). Germline V gene lookup returns CDR1 SGHKS and CDR2 YYEKEE (reference sequence). The V gene lost 2 bases and the J gene lost 0 bases, with 9 bases spanning the gap. This CDR3 spans 14 amino acids. CDR3 in DNA: TGTGCCAGCAGCTTTCCGACAGGCTCCTACGAGCAGTACTTC. This translates into CASSFPTGSYEQYF.

The chain carries TRBV24-1 and TRBJ1-1; 8 nucleotides agree with TRBD1. J gave up 1 base and V 7 bases, and 1 base lay outside the gene matches. This CDR3 has 13 amino acids. CDR1 is KGHDR and CDR2 is SFDVKD in the germline V gene. This CDR3 reads CATRGTGNTEAFF. DNA of the CDR3: TGTGCCACCAGGGGGACAGGGAACACTGAAGCTTTCTTT.

The chain's CDR3 is CASSQDLALFSTEAFF. The CDR3, as DNA: TGTGCCAGCAGCCAAGATCTGGCCCTCTTCAGCACTGAAGCTTTCTTT. V usage is TRBV3-1 (or the pseudogene TRBV3-2) and J usage is TRBJ1-1; the D is unclear. With 0 bases removed from V and 4 bases from J, the gap between germline ends came to 15 bases. Germline V CDR1 and CDR2: LGHDT, YNNKEL (reference sequence). The CDR3 is 16 residues long.

This chain joins TRBV30 and TRBJ2-4, with 11 bases lining up with TRBD1. V dropped 1 base and J dropped 6; count of bases not matched to a gene: 2. Looked up from germline, CDR1 is GTSNPN and CDR2 is SVGIG (reference sequence). The CDR3 spans 14 residues. For the CDR3, the DNA is TGTGCCTGGAGTGGGGGACAGGGGGGAAACATTCAGTACTTC. As protein: CAWSGGQGGNIQYF.

The chain has TRBV10-3 and TRBJ2-7, with D tentatively TRBD2 (6 bases). Trimming left V 10 bases short and J 0 bases short, with 19 bases between. CDR1 is ENHRY, CDR2 SYGVKD, per germline. The CDR3 spans 15 residues. CDR3 loop: CATHPTSPSSYEQYF. DNA of the CDR3: TGTGCCACCCACCCAACTAGCCCCAGCTCCTACGAGCAGTACTTC.

The chain combines TRBV6-2 or TRBV6-3 with TRBJ2-7, with 8 bases aligning to TRBD1. In germline, CDR1 is MNHEY, CDR2 SVGEGT. Trimming removed 6 bases from V and 0 bases from J; junction bases left unmatched: 13. This CDR3 contains 17 residues. CDR3 loop: CASSPPVPGQVSYEQYF. The CDR3 region has the DNA TGTGCCAGCAGCCCACCAGTCCCGGGACAGGTCTCCTACGAGCAGTACTTC.

CDR3 loop: CASSPGTSGRYSYNEQFF. In DNA form, the CDR3 reads TGTGCCAGCAGCCCCGGGACTAGCGGGAGGTACTCCTACAATGAGCAGTTCTTC. The chain employs TRBV7-6 and TRBJ2-1, with 15 bases fitting TRBD2. Losses at the gene ends were 5 bases for V and 0 bases for J; bases not matched to a gene: 5. The CDR3 is 18 amino acids. Germline V CDR1 and CDR2: SGHVS, FNYEAQ.

The V and J genes are TRBV19 and TRBJ2-2; the D gene is possibly TRBD2 (6 bases). CDR3 size: 15 residues. Trimming left V 5 bases short and J 1 base short, with 11 bases between. The germline V gene has CDR1 LNHDA and CDR2 SQIVND (reference sequence). DNA of the CDR3: TGTGCCAGTAGTTCCCCCGGGGGGAACACCGGGGAGCTGTTTTTT. This sequence encodes CASSSPGGNTGELFF.

The V gene is TRBV6-5, the J gene TRBJ1-1; the match to TRBD1 covers 11 bases. V shed 6 bases and J 3 bases; nucleotides not matched to a gene: 6. The CDR3 covers 15 residues. Germline values: CDR1 MNHEY, CDR2 SVGAGI. For the CDR3, the DNA is TGTGCCAGCAGGGATCCGGGACAGGGGGACACTGAAGCTTTCTTT. Protein sequence: CASRDPGQGDTEAFF.

The chain employs TRBV28 and TRBJ2-3, with D perhaps TRBD2 (5 bases). Per germline, CDR1 MDHEN and CDR2 SYDVKM. CDR3 size: 18 residues. The V end was cut by 8 bases, the J end by 1 base, with 25 bases between. CDR3: CASCERRPGEGCTDTQYF. CDR3 nucleotide sequence: TGTGCCAGCTGTGAACGCCGGCCAGGAGAGGGTTGCACAGATACGCAGTATTTT.

The V call is TRBV7-9, the J call TRBJ1-1, with D unresolved. CDR1 is SEHNR, CDR2 FQNEAQ, per germline (reference sequence). CDR3 length equals 15 residues. Trimming took 1 base from V and 2 from J, leaving 11 bases between them. CDR3 residues: CASSLESGGNTEAFF. The CDR3 DNA reads as TGTGCCAGCAGCTTAGAATCCGGCGGAAACACTGAAGCTTTCTTT.

V gene TRBV5-4 combines with J gene TRBJ2-2, with D possibly being TRBD1 (6 bases). V lost 4 bases, J lost 0 bases, and 19 bases lay in between. The CDR3 is made up of 18 amino acids. Germline V lookup: CDR1 SGHNT, CDR2 YYREEE (reference sequence). The CDR3 region is CASSRPNRDMANTGELFF. The CDR3 nucleotides read TGTGCCAGCAGCCGACCAAACAGGGACATGGCGAACACCGGGGAGCTGTTTTTT.

This clone has just one count. The chain combines TRBV5-1 with TRBJ1-4; no firm D call. V dropped 1 base and J dropped 4 bases, with 8 bases sitting between them. The germline V gene encodes CDR1 SGHRS and CDR2 YFSETQ. This CDR3 contains 14 residues. CDR3 DNA: TGCGCCAGCAGCTTGACAGACTATAATGAAAAACTGTTTTTT. Residues: CASSLTDYNEKLFF. The complete variable domain, with remaining parts taken from reference TRBV5-1 and TRBJ1-4, reads KAGVTQTPRYLIKTRGQQVTLSCSPISGHRSVSWYQQTPGQGLQFLFEYFSETQRNKGNFPGRFSGRQFSNSRSEMNVSTLELGDSALYLCASSLTDYNEKLFFGSGTQLSVL.

The rearrangement uses TRBV5-4 and TRBJ2-1, with no clear D. Germline-derived CDR1 and CDR2 are SGHNT and YYREEE (reference sequence). CDR3 size: 12 residues. The V gene lost 5 bases and the J gene lost 6 bases, with 9 bases spanning the gap. CDR3: CASSLPLNEQFF. The DNA for the CDR3 is TGTGCCAGCAGTCTTCCTCTCAATGAGCAGTTCTTC.

The chain couples TRBV3-1 (or the pseudogene TRBV3-2) to TRBJ2-7, with D perhaps matching TRBD1 or TRBD2 (5 bases each). The germline V gene has CDR1 LGHDT and CDR2 YNNKEL (reference sequence). V was shortened by 0 bases and J by 5 bases, with 17 bases between the two germline ends. The CDR3 contains 16 residues. CDR3 bases: TGTGCCAGCAGCCAAGATAGCGAGGGGAAAAGTAACGAGCAGTACTTC. Translating gives CASSQDSEGKSNEQYF.

The rearrangement uses TRBV9 and TRBJ2-2; D is undetermined. Germline V gene data show CDR1 as SGDLS and CDR2 as YYNGEE. The length of the CDR3 is 14 residues. V lost 3 bases to trimming and J lost 5 bases, with 11 bases between them. This CDR3 is CASSEASGTGELFF. CDR3 nucleotide sequence: TGTGCCAGCAGCGAGGCTAGTGGGACCGGGGAGCTGTTTTTT.

The chain employs TRBV24-1 and TRBJ2-2; 9 nucleotides match TRBD1. This CDR3 spans 16 amino acids. The V gene end was trimmed by 4 bases and the J gene end by 4 bases; junction bases not matched to a gene: 6. The V gene's germline CDR1 is KGHDR and CDR2 SFDVKD. The CDR3 sequence is CATSDPTGQGTGELFF. CDR3 sequence (DNA): TGTGCCACCAGTGACCCTACGGGACAGGGCACCGGGGAGCTGTTTTTT.

This sequence joins TRBV27 and TRBJ1-3; the D gene is possibly TRBD1 (6 bases). Trimming stripped 6 bases from V and 0 bases from J, with 21 bases between. The CDR3 has 18 amino acids. Germline CDR1 MNHEY, CDR2 SMNVEV (reference sequence). The CDR3 reads CASSHPHKGQSSGNTIYF. In DNA, the CDR3 is TGTGCCAGCAGCCACCCGCACAAGGGACAAAGCTCTGGAAACACCATATATTTT.

The V and J genes are TRBV7-3 and TRBJ2-1; 9 nucleotides line up with TRBD1. V trimming: 3 bases; J trimming: 5 bases; junction bases outside the gene matches: 5. CDR1 is SGHTA and CDR2 is FQGTGA in the germline V gene. The CDR3 is 15 residues long. CDR3 loop: CASSFDRGTHNEQFF. Written as DNA, the CDR3 is TGTGCCAGCAGCTTCGACAGGGGGACCCACAATGAGCAGTTCTTC. The full variable domain, completed using reference TRBV7-3 and TRBJ2-1, is GAGVSQTPSNKVTEKGKYVELRCDPISGHTALYWYRQSLGQGPEFLIYFQGTGAADDSGLPNDRFFAVRPEGSVSTLKIQRTERGDSAVYLCASSFDRGTHNEQFFGPGTRLTVL.